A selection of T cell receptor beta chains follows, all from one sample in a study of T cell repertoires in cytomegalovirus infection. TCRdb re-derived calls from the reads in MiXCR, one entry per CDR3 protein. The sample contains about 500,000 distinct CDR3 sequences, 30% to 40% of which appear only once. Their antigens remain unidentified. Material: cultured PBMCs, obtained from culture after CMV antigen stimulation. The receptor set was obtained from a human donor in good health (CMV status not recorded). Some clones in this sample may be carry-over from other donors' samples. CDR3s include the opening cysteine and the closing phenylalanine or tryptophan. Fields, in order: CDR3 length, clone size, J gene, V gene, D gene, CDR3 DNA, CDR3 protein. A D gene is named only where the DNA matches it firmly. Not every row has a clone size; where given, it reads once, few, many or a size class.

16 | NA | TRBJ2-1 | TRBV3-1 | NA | TGTGCCAGCAGCCAAGCAAGACGGGAATCCTACAATGAGCAGTTCTTC | CASSQARRESYNEQFF
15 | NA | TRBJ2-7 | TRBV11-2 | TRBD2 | TGTGCCAGCAGCCTGACTAGCGGGTTTCTCTACGAGCAGTACTTC | CASSLTSGFLYEQYF
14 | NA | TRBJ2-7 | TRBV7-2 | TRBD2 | TGTGCCAGCAGCTTAGGACGGGAGGACTACGAGCAGTACTTC | CASSLGREDYEQYF
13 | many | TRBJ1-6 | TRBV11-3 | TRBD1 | TGTGCCAGCAGGGACAGGGAGAGTTCACCCCTCCACTTT | CASRDRESSPLHF
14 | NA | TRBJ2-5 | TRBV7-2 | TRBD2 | TGTGCCAGGGGTCGAACTAGCGGGAAAGAGACCCAGTACTTC | CARGRTSGKETQYF
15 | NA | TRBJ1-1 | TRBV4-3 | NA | TGCGCCAGCAGCCTCGGACAGACAATCTTGACTGAAGCTTTCTTT | CASSLGQTILTEAFF
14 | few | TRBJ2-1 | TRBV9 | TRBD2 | TGTGCCAGCAGCGTGGGGGGGTGGGGAGATGAGCAGTTCTTC | CASSVGGWGDEQFF
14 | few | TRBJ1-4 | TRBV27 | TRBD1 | TGTGCCAGCAGTACAGACAGGGGGCGGGAAAAACTGTTTTTT | CASSTDRGREKLFF
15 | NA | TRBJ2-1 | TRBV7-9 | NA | TGTGCCAGCAGCGACACCAGGGCGCAATACAATGAGCAGTTCTTC | CASSDTRAQYNEQFF
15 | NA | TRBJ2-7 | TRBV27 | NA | TGTGCCAGCAGCGGTACCGGGACGGCATCCTACGAGCAGTACTTC | CASSGTGTASYEQYF
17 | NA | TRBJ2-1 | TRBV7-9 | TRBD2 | TGTGCCAGCAGCTTAACTAGCGGGGCCCCATCCTACAATGAGCAGTTCTTC | CASSLTSGAPSYNEQFF
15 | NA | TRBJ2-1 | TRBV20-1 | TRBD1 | TGCAGTGCTAGAGATGGAGGACAGGGCTACAATGAGCAGTTCTTC | CSARDGGQGYNEQFF
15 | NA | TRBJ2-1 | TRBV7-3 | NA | TGTGCCAGCAGCTCAACTAGCAGTCGGTACAATGAGCAGTTCTTC | CASSSTSSRYNEQFF
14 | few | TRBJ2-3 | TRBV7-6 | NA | TGTGCCAGCAGCCTCGGGGCGGTCACAGATACGCAGTATTTT | CASSLGAVTDTQYF
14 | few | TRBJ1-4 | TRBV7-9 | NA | TGTGCCAGCAGCTTCCCCGGGCGCAACGAAAAACTGTTTTTT | CASSFPGRNEKLFF
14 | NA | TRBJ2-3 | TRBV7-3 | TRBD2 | TGTGCCAGCAGCCCGGTCCCCGGGGGGGATACGCAGTATTTT | CASSPVPGGDTQYF
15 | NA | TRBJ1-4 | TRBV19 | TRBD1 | TGTGCCAGTAGTACCGCCCGGACAGGGAATGAAAAACTGTTTTTT | CASSTARTGNEKLFF
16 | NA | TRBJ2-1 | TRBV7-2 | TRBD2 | TGTGCCAGCAGCCCTAGCGGGGGGAGCTCCTACAATGAGCAGTTCTTC | CASSPSGGSSYNEQFF
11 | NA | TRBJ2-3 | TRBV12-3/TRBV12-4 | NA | TGTGCCAGCAAAGTGGAAGATACGCAGTATTTT | CASKVEDTQYF
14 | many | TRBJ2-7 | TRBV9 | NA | TGTGCCAGCAGCGCTCCGGGAGCACCCTACGAGCAGTACTTC | CASSAPGAPYEQYF
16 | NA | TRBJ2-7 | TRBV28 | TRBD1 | TGTGCCAGCAGTTTTTCCTTCCGGGACAGGGGGGACGAGCAGTACTTC | CASSFSFRDRGDEQYF
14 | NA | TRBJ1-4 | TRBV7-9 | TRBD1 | TGTGCCAGCAGCTTTGGACAGGGCGCGGAAAAACTGTTTTTT | CASSFGQGAEKLFF
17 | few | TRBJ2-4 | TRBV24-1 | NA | TGTGCCACCAGTGATTGGGACCCCGCGCTAGCCAAAAACATTCAGTACTTC | CATSDWDPALAKNIQYF
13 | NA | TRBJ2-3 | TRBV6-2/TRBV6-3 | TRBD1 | TGTGCCAGCACCTGGACAGGGACAGATACGCAGTATTTT | CASTWTGTDTQYF
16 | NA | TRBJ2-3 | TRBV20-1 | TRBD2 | TGCAGTGCTAGGCCACTAGCGGGAGGGGTCACAGATACGCAGTATTTT | CSARPLAGGVTDTQYF
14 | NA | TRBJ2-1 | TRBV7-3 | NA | TGTGCCAGCAGCTTAACCCCCTTCGGTGGAGAGCAGTTCTTC | CASSLTPFGGEQFF
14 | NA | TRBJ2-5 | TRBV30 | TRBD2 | TGTGCCTGGGGTGTACTAGCGGGAGGGGAGACCCAGTACTTC | CAWGVLAGGETQYF
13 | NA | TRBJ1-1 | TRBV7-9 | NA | TGTGCCAGCAGCTGGGGCAGTAACACTGAAGCTTTCTTT | CASSWGSNTEAFF
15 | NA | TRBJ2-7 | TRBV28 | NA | TGTGCCAGCAGCCGGGACGGACCTCAGGCCTACGAGCAGTACTTC | CASSRDGPQAYEQYF
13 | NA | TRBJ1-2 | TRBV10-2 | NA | TGCGCCAGCAGTGGAGGTCATAACTATGGCTACACCTTC | CASSGGHNYGYTF
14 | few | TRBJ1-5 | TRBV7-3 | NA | TGTGCCAGCAGCTTCGGTATGACCAATCAGCCCCAGCATTTT | CASSFGMTNQPQHF